These T cell receptor beta chains were read from a single sample in a study of blood T cell repertoires in COVID-19. TCRdb keeps only in-frame clones here, not all; method: immunoSEQ multiplex PCR. The sample includes approximately 280,000 clones, 85% of them seen just once. The sample taken for sequencing was PBMCs or T cells enriched from blood (not recorded which). These receptor sequences come from a woman in her fifties or sixties who had recovered from COVID-19. The CDR3 runs from the conserved cysteine through the conserved F or W. A D gene is named only where the DNA matches it firmly. The listing skips clone size in some rows; elsewhere it reads once, few, many or a size class.

v_call,clone_size,j_call,d_call,cdr3_nt,cdr3_aa
TRBV18,once,TRBJ2-7,.,TGTGCCAGCTCACCACTCCCTCGACAGAGTAGCTCCTACGAGCAGTACTTC,CASSPLPRQSSSYEQYF
TRBV7-6,.,TRBJ1-1,.,TGTGCCAGCAGCGTACAGGAATACACTGAAGCTTTCTTT,CASSVQEYTEAFF
TRBV6-5,.,TRBJ2-1,TRBD2,TGTGCCAGCAGTAGGGGAGGGCCAGGCAATGAGCAGTTCTTC,CASSRGGPGNEQFF
TRBV19,.,TRBJ1-4,.,TGTGCCAGTAGTGCGGGACGGCCCGATGAAAAACTGTTTTTT,CASSAGRPDEKLFF
TRBV6-2/TRBV6-3,.,TRBJ1-5,TRBD1,TGTGCCAGCAGTTACGGGACAGCTTATAGCAATCAGCCCCAGCATTTT,CASSYGTAYSNQPQHF
TRBV15,.,TRBJ2-7,TRBD1,TGTGCCACCAGCAGGGCCCGGACAGGGGGGTACGAGCAGTACTTC,CATSRARTGGYEQYF
TRBV9,.,TRBJ1-2,.,TGTGCCAGCAGGGGCACAAACTATGGCTACACCTTC,CASRGTNYGYTF
TRBV11-3,.,TRBJ2-4,TRBD1,TGTGCCAGCAGCCCTCATCGGGACAGCAACATTCAGTACTTC,CASSPHRDSNIQYF
TRBV29-1,.,TRBJ1-3,.,TGCAGCGTTGAACTGGGAAACACCATATATTTT,CSVELGNTIYF
TRBV6-5,.,TRBJ2-1,TRBD2,TGTGCCAGCAGCAGAGAGGGGCTAGCGGGAAGCGTGCAGTTCTTC,CASSREGLAGSVQFF
TRBV10-1,.,TRBJ2-7,.,TGCGCCAGCAGTGACTCCTATACAGGCCGATCCTACGAGCAGTACTTC,CASSDSYTGRSYEQYF
TRBV29-1,.,TRBJ2-7,TRBD2,TGCAGCGTTGAAACTAGCGGGCGAGTTTACGAGCAGTACTTC,CSVETSGRVYEQYF
TRBV3-1/TRBV3-2,.,TRBJ2-1,.,TGTGCCAGCAGCCAAGATACCGTCCCGGAGAGAGAGCAGTTCTTC,CASSQDTVPEREQFF
TRBV5-3,.,TRBJ2-5,TRBD2,TGTGCCAGAAGTCCATACATAGCGGGGGCCCCGGAGACCCAGTACTTC,CARSPYIAGAPETQYF
TRBV6-6,.,TRBJ1-4,TRBD1,TGTGCCAGCAGCTTAGGGGACAGGGGCTGGGATGAAAAACTGTTTTTT,CASSLGDRGWDEKLFF
TRBV28,.,TRBJ1-4,.,TGTGCCAGCAGCCCCCCGGGACAAGTTAATGAAAAACTGTTTTTT,CASSPPGQVNEKLFF
TRBV19,few,TRBJ1-5,.,TGTGCCAGTAGTGCGCAGGTTTTGAGTAGCAATCAGCCCCAGCATTTT,CASSAQVLSSNQPQHF
TRBV28,few,TRBJ2-7,TRBD2,TGTGCCAGCAGTTCCACTAGCGGGATGGTCCAGGGAGGGCAGTACTTC,CASSSTSGMVQGGQYF
TRBV4-1,.,TRBJ1-1,TRBD1,TGCGCCAGCAGCCAGGAACCGGGACAGGGGGCGAACACTGAAGCTTTCTTT,CASSQEPGQGANTEAFF
TRBV7-6,.,TRBJ2-2,TRBD1,TGTGCCAGCGGGGGACAGCTAAACACCGGGGAGCTGTTTTTT,CASGGQLNTGELFF
TRBV29-1,.,TRBJ1-2,.,TGCAGCGCCGAAGACGGGGGATCTGGCTACACCTTC,CSAEDGGSGYTF
TRBV7-6,.,TRBJ1-3,.,TGTGCCAGCAGCTTAGGCGGATTTTTCGGGGAAGCTGGAAACACCATATATTTT,CASSLGGFFGEAGNTIYF
TRBV6-2/TRBV6-3,.,TRBJ2-2,.,TGTGCCAGCAGCTATTTTGGGGAGCTGTTTTTT,CASSYFGELFF
TRBV25-1,few,TRBJ1-5,.,TGTGCCAGCAGTGAATCGGGTCGAGGCTCCAATCAGCCCCAGCATTTT,CASSESGRGSNQPQHF
TRBV7-2,.,TRBJ2-1,.,TGTGCCAGCAGACGTACCGCGGGTTCAGGCAATGAGCAGTTCTTC,CASRRTAGSGNEQFF
TRBV5-1,.,TRBJ2-3,TRBD2,TGCGCCAGCAGCCGTATGACTAGCGGTGCGGATACGCAGTATTTT,CASSRMTSGADTQYF
TRBV30,.,TRBJ2-1,TRBD2,TGTGCCTGGGGGCCGGGACTAGCGGCCCGCGATGAGCAGTTCTTC,CAWGPGLAARDEQFF
TRBV30,.,TRBJ1-6,.,TGTGCCTGGAGTGACCAGGAAGGATACAATTCACCCCTCCACTTT,CAWSDQEGYNSPLHF
TRBV4-1,.,TRBJ1-3,.,TGCGCCAGCAGCCAATCTCAATTGGGAACAGGCCCCCGGGGGGGAAACACCATATATTTT,CASSQSQLGTGPRGGNTIYF
TRBV10-3,.,TRBJ1-4,TRBD1,TGTGCCATCAGTGAACCGACAGGGGGTTCTGAAAAACTGTTTTTT,CAISEPTGGSEKLFF
TRBV5-1,.,TRBJ1-6,TRBD1,TGCGCCAGCAGCTTGGCGGGACAGGACCGATCACCCCTCCACTTT,CASSLAGQDRSPLHF
TRBV12-5,.,TRBJ2-7,.,TGTGCTAGTGGTTTGCCCTTACGAGTGAGGAAACTAAACTACGAGCAGTACTTC,CASGLPLRVRKLNYEQYF
TRBV3-1/TRBV3-2,many,TRBJ2-5,TRBD1,TGTGCCAGCAGCCGAACTTGGGACAGCCCAGAGACCCAGTACTTC,CASSRTWDSPETQYF
TRBV6-5,.,TRBJ1-6,TRBD1,TGTGCCAGCAGCCTGGGACAGCGAAATTCACCCCTCCACTTT,CASSLGQRNSPLHF
TRBV28,.,TRBJ1-1,.,TGTGCCAGCAGTTTGCTCTTACAACACAGTTCCCCGAACACTGAAGCTTTCTTT,CASSLLLQHSSPNTEAFF
TRBV14,.,TRBJ2-2,TRBD1,TGTGCCAGCAGCTTCCCGGGACAGGGGCCTCTCACCGGGGAGCTGTTTTTT,CASSFPGQGPLTGELFF
TRBV7-7,.,TRBJ2-7,TRBD1,TGTGCCAGCAGCTTAGCACAGGGGTACGAGCAGTACTTC,CASSLAQGYEQYF
TRBV30,few,TRBJ1-1,TRBD1,TGTGCCGTGTTGAGACAGGGGGTCACTGAAGCTTTCTTT,CAVLRQGVTEAFF
TRBV15,.,TRBJ2-2,.,TGTGCCACCAGCAGAGAGCTAGCGAACACCGGGGAGCTGTTTTTT,CATSRELANTGELFF
TRBV14,.,TRBJ2-5,.,TGTGCCAGCAGCCAAGTCGGTTCGGAGACCCAGTACTTC,CASSQVGSETQYF
TRBV19,.,TRBJ2-3,TRBD2,TGTGCCAGTAGTTTCCGACTAGCGGGCGACACAGATACGCAGTATTTT,CASSFRLAGDTDTQYF